The 21 T cell receptor beta chains reported below all come from one sample, sequenced in a study of memory B cells and T cells in multiple sclerosis. Profiling relied on immunoSEQ multiplex PCR, and the TCRdb table lists in-frame clones only, not all of them. The table has over 10,000 clones, approximately 84% seen once; the top ten hold 2.5% to 3.5%. CFSE-dim autoproliferating and CFSE-high non-proliferating T cells from unstimulated culture were sequenced separately. Roughly 5x10^7 CFSE-labeled PBMCs were cultured around 7 days unstimulated, then replicate wells were pooled. For these TCRs, the target antigens are not known. Source material: PBMCs from blood kept in culture. Source of these receptors: a human donor with multiple sclerosis.

The rearrangement links TRBV9 to TRBJ1-2; perhaps TRBD1 as D (6 bases). Trimming cost V 5 bases and J 8 bases, with 16 bases left between them. From germline, CDR1 is SGDLS and CDR2 YYNGEE. This CDR3 spans 13 amino acids. CDR3 amino acids: CASSPGVIEGYTF. CDR3 nucleotide sequence: TGTGCCAGCAGTCCAGGGGTAATCGAAGGCTACACCTTC. Full variable domain (missing parts from reference TRBV9 and TRBJ1-2): DSGVTQTPKHLITATGQRVTLRCSPRSGDLSVYWYQQSLDQGLQFLIQYYNGEERAKGNILERFSAQQFPDLHSELNLSSLELGDSALYFCASSPGVIEGYTFGSGTRLTVV.

V and J are TRBV12-5 and TRBJ2-1, with a weak D call TRBD1 (6 bases). Germline CDR1 is LGHNT and CDR2 is FRNRAP. Between the trimmed V and J ends, which lost 1 base and 7 bases, there was a span of 8 bases. The CDR3 is 13 residues long. CDR3: CASGLGTGNEQFF. The CDR3 nucleotides are TGTGCTAGTGGTTTGGGCACAGGGAATGAGCAGTTCTTC. Combining the CDR3 with reference TRBV12-5 and TRBJ2-1 gives the whole variable domain DARVTQTPRHKVTEMGQEVTMRCQPILGHNTVFWYRQTMMQGLELLAYFRNRAPLDDSGMPKDRFSAEMPDATLATLKIQPSEPRDSAVYFCASGLGTGNEQFFGPGTRLTVL.

J is TRBJ2-1 and V is TRBV6-1; 8 bases match TRBD1. Germline V gives CDR1 MNHNS, CDR2 SASEGT. The CDR3 extends over 14 amino acids. The V segment lost 7 bases and the J segment 0 bases; nucleotides outside the gene matches: 2. The CDR3 loop is CASITGGSYNEQFF. Here the CDR3 DNA reads TGTGCCAGCATTACAGGGGGCTCCTACAATGAGCAGTTCTTC.

The genes are TRBV2 and TRBJ2-4; tentatively, D is TRBD1 (5 bases). Trimming took 4 bases from V and 2 from J, leaving 6 bases between them. Germline lookup yields CDR1 SNHLY and CDR2 FYNNEI. The CDR3 runs to 13 residues. CDR3 bases: TGTGCCAGCAGTGCAGGGCCCAAAAACATTCAGTACTTC. Translating it yields CASSAGPKNIQYF.

The chain couples TRBV18 to TRBJ1-1, with D unresolved. V dropped 2 bases and J dropped 1 base, with 11 bases sitting between them. The CDR3 sequence is 15 residues long. In germline, CDR1 is KGHSH, CDR2 LQKENI. Here the CDR3 DNA reads TGTGCCAGCTCACCAATTCCAGGAAGGAACACTGAAGCTTTCTTT. It codes for CASSPIPGRNTEAFF.

J is TRBJ1-1 and V is TRBV28; a weak D match, TRBD1 (6 bases). V shed 1 base and J shed 0 bases, with 6 bases lying between them. Germline CDR1 is MDHEN and CDR2 is SYDVKM. This CDR3 is built from 14 residues. CDR3 sequence: CASSLSGVNTEAFF. Here the CDR3 DNA reads TGTGCCAGCAGTTTATCAGGGGTGAACACTGAAGCTTTCTTT.

This chain uses TRBV28 with TRBJ1-5; 7 bases align to TRBD1. This CDR3 region has 15 residues. Losses at the gene ends were 3 bases for V and 2 bases for J; bases not matched to a gene: 4. Germline values: CDR1 MDHEN, CDR2 SYDVKM. The CDR3 region is CASSLRQGGNQPQHF. In nucleotides, the CDR3 is TGTGCCAGCAGTTTGAGACAGGGAGGCAATCAGCCCCAGCATTTT.

V usage is TRBV4-1 and J usage is TRBJ1-2; D possibly corresponds to TRBD1 (6 bases). Trimming shortened V by 1 base and J by 3 bases, and 6 bases separated the two germline ends. Germline V gene data show CDR1 as MGHRA and CDR2 as YSYEKL. CDR3 length equals 13 residues. The CDR3 loop reads CASSQGTDYGYTF. DNA for the CDR3: TGCGCCAGCAGCCAAGGGACAGACTATGGCTACACCTTC.

J is TRBJ2-5 and V is TRBV30; D perhaps matches TRBD2 (5 bases). The J call is doubtful: the DNA matches TRBJ2-7 better. The CDR3 is made up of 13 amino acids. Germline lookup yields CDR1 GTSNPN and CDR2 SVGIG (reference sequence). In DNA, the CDR3 is TGTGCCTGGAGTAGCGGAGCCTCCTACGAGCAGTACTTC. Its protein is CAWSSGASYEQYF.

The rearrangement links TRBV6-1 to TRBJ1-3; perhaps TRBD1 as D (5 bases). Trimming stripped 10 bases from V and 6 bases from J, with 16 bases between. The germline gives CDR1 MNHNS, CDR2 SASEGT. There are 13 residues in the CDR3. The CDR3 nucleotides are TGTGCCACGAGACAGAACCTAAAAAACACCATATATTTT. This encodes CATRQNLKNTIYF.

The rearrangement uses TRBV7-6 and TRBJ1-1; a weak D match, TRBD1 (6 bases). The CDR3 runs 18 residues. Germline V gene lookup returns CDR1 SGHVS and CDR2 FNYEAQ. Between the trimmed V and J ends, which lost 1 base and 0 bases, there was a span of 18 bases. CDR3 region: CASSLVDPTGPMNTEAFF. The CDR3 bases are TGTGCCAGCAGCTTAGTTGATCCTACAGGGCCCATGAACACTGAAGCTTTCTTT.

V usage is TRBV2 and J usage is TRBJ2-5; 11 nucleotides line up with TRBD1. CDR1 SNHLY and CDR2 FYNNEI come from the germline V gene. The V segment lost 6 bases and the J segment 4 bases; nucleotides outside the gene matches: 10. The CDR3 extends over 16 amino acids. The DNA for the CDR3 is TGTGCCAGCAGCCTGGACAGGGGGCCTAAGGGAGAGACCCAGTACTTC. This gives the protein CASSLDRGPKGETQYF.

Details on this clone: Different DNA sequences within this sample yield the same CDR3. The J gene is TRBJ2-3, the V gene TRBV28; D not certain. The CDR3 spans 14 residues. The germline CDR1 and CDR2 sequences are MDHEN and SYDVKM. Trimming cost V 3 bases and J 1 base, with 8 bases left between them. The DNA for the CDR3 is TGTGCCAGCAGTTTTGTGGCGGGCACAGATACGCAGTATTTT. Its protein is CASSFVAGTDTQYF.

Only a few counts were recorded for this clone. The genes are TRBV15 and TRBJ2-7; 8 bases are a match to TRBD1. CDR3 length: 14 residues. V shed 3 bases and J 5 bases; nucleotides not matched to a gene: 6. CDR1 LNHNV and CDR2 YYDKDF come from the germline V gene (reference sequence). CDR3 sequence reads: CATSRTGTGDEQYF. The CDR3, as DNA: TGTGCCACCAGCAGGACCGGGACAGGCGACGAGCAGTACTTC.

The chain has TRBV6-1 and TRBJ2-7; 7 positions match TRBD2. Trimming removed 5 bases from V and 2 bases from J; junction bases left unmatched: 3. Germline lookup yields CDR1 MNHNS and CDR2 SASEGT. The CDR3 is 13 amino acids. The CDR3 nucleotides are TGTGCCAGCAGTACAGGACTAGCCTACGAGCAGTACTTC. Residues: CASSTGLAYEQYF.

J is TRBJ2-7 and V is TRBV6-1; 7 nucleotides align to TRBD1. Trimming removed 7 bases from V and 0 bases from J; junction bases left unmatched: 9. Germline V gene data show CDR1 as MNHNS and CDR2 as SASEGT. This CDR3 is built from 15 residues. The CDR3 region has the DNA TGTGCCAGCAACCCCGGGACAGCTTACTCCTACGAGCAGTACTTC. Amino acid sequence: CASNPGTAYSYEQYF.

This clone was found a few times. The chain employs TRBV19 and TRBJ1-5; 8 bases are a match to TRBD1. CDR3 length equals 14 residues. Germline CDR1 reads LNHDA; CDR2 reads SQIVND (reference sequence). J lost 1 base, V lost 8 bases, and 4 bases had no gene match. Written as DNA, the CDR3 is TGTGCCAGTGCAAGACAGGGGAGCAATCAGCCCCAGCATTTT. This sequence encodes CASARQGSNQPQHF.

This chain connects TRBV6-5 to TRBJ2-2; D is unresolved. V lost 2 bases and J 7 bases, leaving 11 bases between the germline ends. CDR1 and CDR2 (germline): MNHEY, SVGAGI. The CDR3 consists of 14 residues. The CDR3 here is CASSYLISRGELFF. The CDR3 DNA follows: TGTGCCAGCAGTTACCTTATCAGTCGCGGGGAGCTGTTTTTT.

This clone has a handful of counts. The chain couples TRBV19 to TRBJ2-7; D perhaps matches TRBD1 (5 bases). The germline V gene has CDR1 LNHDA and CDR2 SQIVND (reference sequence). Trimming took 4 bases from V and 4 from J, leaving 8 bases between them. The CDR3 is 12 residues long. CDR3 in amino acids: CASSKGMYEQYF. The CDR3 DNA reads as TGTGCCAGTAGTAAGGGGATGTACGAGCAGTACTTC.

The rearrangement joins TRBV18 to TRBJ1-2, with D possibly TRBD1 on 5 matching bases. The CDR3 runs to 14 residues. With 2 bases removed from V and 4 bases from J, the gap between germline ends came to 11 bases. Germline CDR1 and CDR2: KGHSH and LQKENI. CDR3 in DNA: TGTGCCAGCTCACCAAATCAGAGGGGCTATGGCTACACCTTC. This sequence encodes CASSPNQRGYGYTF.

The V gene is TRBV6-1, the J gene TRBJ1-2, with D unclear. Per germline, CDR1 MNHNS and CDR2 SASEGT. The CDR3 extends over 10 amino acids. Trimming took off 10 bases at V and 5 bases at J, with 8 bases between the two ends. Here the CDR3 reads CAIGSYGYTF. The CDR3 region has the DNA TGTGCCATTGGTAGTTATGGCTACACCTTC.